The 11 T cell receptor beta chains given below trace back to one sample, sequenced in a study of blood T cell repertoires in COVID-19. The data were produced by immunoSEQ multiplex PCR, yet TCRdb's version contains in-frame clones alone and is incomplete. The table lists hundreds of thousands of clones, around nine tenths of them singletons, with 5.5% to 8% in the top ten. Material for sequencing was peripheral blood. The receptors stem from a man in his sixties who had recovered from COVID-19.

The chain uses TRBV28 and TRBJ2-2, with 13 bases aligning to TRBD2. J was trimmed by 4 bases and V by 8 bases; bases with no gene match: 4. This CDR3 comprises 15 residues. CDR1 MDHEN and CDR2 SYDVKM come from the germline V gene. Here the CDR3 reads CASGLAGVGTGELFF. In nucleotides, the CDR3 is TGTGCCAGCGGACTAGCGGGAGTCGGCACCGGGGAGCTGTTTTTT.

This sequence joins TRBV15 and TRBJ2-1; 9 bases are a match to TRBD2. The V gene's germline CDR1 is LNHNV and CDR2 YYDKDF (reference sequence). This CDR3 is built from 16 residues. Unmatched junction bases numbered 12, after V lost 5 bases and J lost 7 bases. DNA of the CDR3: TGTGCCACCAGCTTTTGGGGAGAGACTAGCGGAAATGAGCAGTTCTTC. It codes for CATSFWGETSGNEQFF.

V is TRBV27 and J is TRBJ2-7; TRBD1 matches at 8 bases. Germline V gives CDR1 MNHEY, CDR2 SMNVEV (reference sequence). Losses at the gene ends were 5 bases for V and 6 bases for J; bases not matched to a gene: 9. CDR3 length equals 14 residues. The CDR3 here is CASSTRTGSVEQYF. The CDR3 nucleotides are TGTGCCAGCAGTACGCGGACAGGGTCGGTCGAGCAGTACTTC.

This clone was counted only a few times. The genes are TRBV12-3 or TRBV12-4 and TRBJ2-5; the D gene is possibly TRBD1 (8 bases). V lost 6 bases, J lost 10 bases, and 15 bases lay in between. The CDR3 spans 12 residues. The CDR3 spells CASSLTGGVQYF. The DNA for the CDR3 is TGTGCCAGCAGCCTCACAGGGGGGGTCCAGTACTTC.

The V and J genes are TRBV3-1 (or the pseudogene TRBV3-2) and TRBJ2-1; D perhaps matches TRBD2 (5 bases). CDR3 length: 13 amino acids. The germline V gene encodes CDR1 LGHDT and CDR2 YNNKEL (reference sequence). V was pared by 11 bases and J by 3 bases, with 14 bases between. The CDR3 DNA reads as TGTGCCCTACTCGGGGAGAACTACAATGAGCAGTTCTTC. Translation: CALLGENYNEQFF.

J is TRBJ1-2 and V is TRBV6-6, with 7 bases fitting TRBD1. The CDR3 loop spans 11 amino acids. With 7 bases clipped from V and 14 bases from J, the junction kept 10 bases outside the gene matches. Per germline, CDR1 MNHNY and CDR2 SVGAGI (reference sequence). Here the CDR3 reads CASNAQGSKTF. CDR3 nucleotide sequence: TGTGCCAGCAACGCACAGGGGTCCAAAACCTTC.

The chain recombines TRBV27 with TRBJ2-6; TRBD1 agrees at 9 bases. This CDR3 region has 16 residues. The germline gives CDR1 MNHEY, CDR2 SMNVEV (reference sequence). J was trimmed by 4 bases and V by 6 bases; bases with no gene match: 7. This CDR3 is CASRDRGPSGANVLTF. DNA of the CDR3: TGTGCCAGCAGGGACAGGGGCCCCTCGGGGGCCAACGTCCTGACTTTC. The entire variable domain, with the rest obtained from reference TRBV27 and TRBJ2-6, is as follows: EAQVTQNPRYLITVTGKKLTVTCSQNMNHEYMSWYRQDPGLGLRQIYYSMNVEVTDKGDVPEGYKVSRKEKRNFPLILESPSPNQTSLYFCASRDRGPSGANVLTFGAGSRLTVL.

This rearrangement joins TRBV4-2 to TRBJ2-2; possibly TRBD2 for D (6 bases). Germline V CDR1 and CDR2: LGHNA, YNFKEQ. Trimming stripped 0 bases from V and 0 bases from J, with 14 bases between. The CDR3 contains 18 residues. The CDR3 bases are TGTGCCAGCAGCCAAGAAACAGGAGGGCGACCGAACACCGGGGAGCTGTTTTTT. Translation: CASSQETGGRPNTGELFF.

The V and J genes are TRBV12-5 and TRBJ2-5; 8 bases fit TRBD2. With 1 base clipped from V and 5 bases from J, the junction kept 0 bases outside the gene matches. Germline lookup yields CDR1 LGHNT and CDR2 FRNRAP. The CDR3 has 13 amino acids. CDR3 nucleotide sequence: TGTGCTAGTGGTTTGGCTAGCGGGGAGACCCAGTACTTC. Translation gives CASGLASGETQYF.

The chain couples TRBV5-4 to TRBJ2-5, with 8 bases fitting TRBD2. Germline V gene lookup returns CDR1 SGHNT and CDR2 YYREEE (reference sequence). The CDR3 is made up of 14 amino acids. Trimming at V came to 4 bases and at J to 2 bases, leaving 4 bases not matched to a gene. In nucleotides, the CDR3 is TGTGCCAGCAGCCCGGGACTAGGGCAAGAGACCCAGTACTTC. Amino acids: CASSPGLGQETQYF.

CDR3 in amino acids: CASSPRVTSNQPQHF. As DNA, the CDR3 is TGTGCCAGTAGCCCCAGGGTAACTAGCAATCAGCCCCAGCATTTT. The chain recombines TRBV19 with TRBJ1-5, with a weak D call TRBD1 (5 bases). Trimming left V 6 bases short and J 0 bases short, with 12 bases between. This CDR3 is 15 amino acids long. Germline-derived CDR1 and CDR2 are LNHDA and SQIVND (reference sequence). The complete variable domain, with remaining parts taken from reference TRBV19 and TRBJ1-5, reads DGGITQSPKYLFRKEGQNVTLSCEQNLNHDAMYWYRQDPGQGLRLIYYSQIVNDFQKGDIAEGYSVSREKKESFPLTVTSAQKNPTAFYLCASSPRVTSNQPQHFGDGTRLSIL.